The rows below give T cell receptor beta chains drawn from one sample of a study of OX40 agonist ivuxolimab in advanced cancers. Sequenced by immunoSEQ multiplex PCR; TCRdb stores in-frame clones only, minus some. The sample has tens of thousands of clones, around 89% seen once. The sequencing here drew on CD4+ or CD8+ T cells sorted from blood, taken in a trial of the OX40 agonist ivuxolimab. The receptors here all came from an adult with an advanced solid tumor such as melanoma, head and neck, liver or kidney cancer. Each CDR3 is given with its conserved first and last residue. Fields, in order: clone size, J gene, V gene, D gene, CDR3 DNA, CDR3 protein. The D gene is left open where the match is weak. Clone size is stated in some rows and not others, as once, few, many or a class when expanded.

.,TRBJ2-5,TRBV7-7,.,TGTGCCAGCAGCCCCCGGGGTGGTAGCCAAGAGACCCAGTACTTC,CASSPRGGSQETQYF
.,TRBJ2-1,TRBV5-6,.,TGTGCCAGCAGCTTGGCCAACGCGGGACAGCAGTTCTTC,CASSLANAGQQFF
.,TRBJ2-1,TRBV9,.,TGTGCCAGCAGCGTAGCTGAGGGGAGGATTAACAATGAGCAGTTCTTC,CASSVAEGRINNEQFF
.,TRBJ2-6,TRBV19,TRBD2,TGTGCCAGTAGTATGGGACTAGGCCGCTCTGGGGCCAACGTCCTGACTTTC,CASSMGLGRSGANVLTF
.,TRBJ2-3,TRBV29-1,TRBD2,TGCAGCTCGAAGACTAGCGGGGGCCTACAAGATACGCAGTATTTT,CSSKTSGGLQDTQYF
.,TRBJ2-5,TRBV6-5,TRBD2,TGTGCCAGCAGTTTGAGCGGGGGGCCAGAGGAGACCCAGTACTTC,CASSLSGGPEETQYF
few,TRBJ2-2,TRBV18,.,TGTGCCAGCTCACCTATAATGGGGGGGCCGAACACCGGGGAGCTGTTTTTT,CASSPIMGGPNTGELFF
.,TRBJ1-2,TRBV19,TRBD1,TGTGCCAGTAGTCAAAAGACAGGGGAGGGCTATGGCTACACCTTC,CASSQKTGEGYGYTF
.,TRBJ1-4,TRBV7-8,TRBD1,TGTGCCAGCAGCTCCGGGACAGGGCATGAAAAACTGTTTTTT,CASSSGTGHEKLFF
.,TRBJ2-2,TRBV29-1,.,TGCAGCGCCTCTCAGGGAGCTGAGACCGGGGAGCTGTTTTTT,CSASQGAETGELFF
.,TRBJ1-2,TRBV6-5,.,TGTGCCAGTGGGGTGAAATCTGGCTACACCTTC,CASGVKSGYTF
.,TRBJ2-1,TRBV6-1,TRBD2,TGTGCCAGCAGTGGGGAGCGGGGGGGCTCCTACAATGAGCAGTTCTTC,CASSGERGGSYNEQFF
.,TRBJ1-1,TRBV9,.,TGTGCCAGCAGCGTAGAGGCACAATTGAACACTGAAGCTTTCTTT,CASSVEAQLNTEAFF
.,TRBJ2-1,TRBV5-1,TRBD2,TGCGCCAGCAGCCTACCCACTAGCGGGGGGGGTGTGGATGAGCAGTTCTTC,CASSLPTSGGGVDEQFF
.,TRBJ1-3,TRBV10-3,.,TGTGCCATCAGTGGAGAACGGCGGAACACCATATATTTT,CAISGERRNTIYF
.,TRBJ2-3,TRBV12-5,.,TGTGCTAGTGGTCCGGGCCTCAGCACAGATACGCAGTATTTT,CASGPGLSTDTQYF
.,TRBJ1-1,TRBV4-2,.,TGTGCCAGCAGCCAACCCGGGGGGGGCCCGCGAGGGACTGAAGCTTTCTTT,CASSQPGGGPRGTEAFF
few,TRBJ1-2,TRBV2,.,TGTGCCAGCAGTGAGTTACAGGGAACCTATGGCTACACCTTC,CASSELQGTYGYTF
.,TRBJ1-4,TRBV5-1,TRBD1,TGCGCCAGCAGCCCTTACAGGGGAGGGACTAATGAAAAACTGTTTTTT,CASSPYRGGTNEKLFF
.,TRBJ1-5,TRBV4-2,TRBD1,TGTGCCAGCAGCCAGGGGACAGCAAATCAGCCCCAGCATTTT,CASSQGTANQPQHF
.,TRBJ1-2,TRBV7-2,.,TGTGCCAGCAGCTTAGACGGCAGGGAGAATGGCTACACCTTC,CASSLDGRENGYTF
medium-sized,TRBJ1-1,TRBV7-9,TRBD1,TGTGCCAGCAGCCTCGGACAGGGGTACACTGAAGCTTTCTTT,CASSLGQGYTEAFF
.,TRBJ2-7,TRBV5-6,TRBD1,TGTGCCAGCAGCCCCGTTCTAGGGACAGGGGGCTACGAGCAGTACTTC,CASSPVLGTGGYEQYF
.,TRBJ1-1,TRBV5-6,TRBD1,TGTGCCAGCAGTTTTAAGGACAGGGTGGCGGCTTTCTTT,CASSFKDRVAAFF
.,TRBJ1-1,TRBV7-9,.,TGTGCCAGCAGCTTTTGGGTGAACACTGAAGCTTTCTTT,CASSFWVNTEAFF
few,TRBJ1-3,TRBV4-2,TRBD1,TGTGCCTCCAAAGGGGGCCCTGGAAACACCATATATTTT,CASKGGPGNTIYF
.,TRBJ2-1,TRBV5-5,.,TGTGCCAGCAGCTTGGGGGGTAGTCTCGACTACAATGAGCAGTTCTTC,CASSLGGSLDYNEQFF
.,TRBJ1-2,TRBV6-1,TRBD1,TGTGCCAGCAGTGTTCGACAGGGGAACTATGGCTACACCTTC,CASSVRQGNYGYTF
.,TRBJ1-4,TRBV29-1,TRBD1,TGCAGCGTTGATACAGGGGCGGGCGAAAAACTGTTTTTT,CSVDTGAGEKLFF
.,TRBJ2-5,TRBV27,.,TGTGCCAGCAGTCCCCGGACCGACTTGGGGACCCAGTACTTC,CASSPRTDLGTQYF
few,TRBJ1-3,TRBV4-1,.,TGCGCCAGCAGCCAAGGGAGCCAGAGCTCTGGAAACACCATATATTTT,CASSQGSQSSGNTIYF
.,TRBJ2-7,TRBV10-3,.,TGTGCCATCAGTGAAGGGTTCTCCTACGAGCAGTACTTC,CAISEGFSYEQYF
.,TRBJ2-2,TRBV7-3,.,TGTGCCAGCAGCTTAGGGGGGTCGAACACCGGGGAGCTGTTTTTT,CASSLGGSNTGELFF
once,TRBJ2-2,TRBV9,.,TGTGCCAGCAGCGTAGGGCCAGGCACCGGGGAGCTGTTTTTT,CASSVGPGTGELFF
.,TRBJ2-7,TRBV18,TRBD1,TGTGCCAGCTCACCCGAGACAGGGGGAGGCGAGCAGTACTTC,CASSPETGGGEQYF
.,TRBJ1-1,TRBV18,.,TGTGCCAGCTCACCCCAGAGAGAGCGGAACACTGAAGCTTTCTTT,CASSPQRERNTEAFF
.,TRBJ1-3,TRBV12-1,.,TGTGCCAGCAGCTTAGTTTGGGACAGGGTTTCCGGAAACACCATATATTTT,CASSLVWDRVSGNTIYF
.,TRBJ1-2,TRBV5-1,.,TGCGCCAGCAGCTCGCAGGGGACCAGCGGAGGCTACACCTTC,CASSSQGTSGGYTF